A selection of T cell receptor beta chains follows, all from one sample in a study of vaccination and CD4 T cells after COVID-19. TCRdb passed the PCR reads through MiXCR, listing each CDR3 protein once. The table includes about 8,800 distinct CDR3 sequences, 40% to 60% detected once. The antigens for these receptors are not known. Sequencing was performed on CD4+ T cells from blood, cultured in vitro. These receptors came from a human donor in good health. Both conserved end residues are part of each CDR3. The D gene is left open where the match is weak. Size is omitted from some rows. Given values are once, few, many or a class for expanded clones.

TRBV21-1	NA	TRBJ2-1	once	CARLTQSASIRPHDNEQFF	TGTGCCAGACTTACTCAATCGGCTAGCATCCGTCCCCATGACAATGAGCAGTTCTTC
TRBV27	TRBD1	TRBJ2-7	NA	CASRTYGGQGYEQCF	TGTGCCAGCAGAACATACGGGGGACAGGGCTACGAGCAGTGCTTC
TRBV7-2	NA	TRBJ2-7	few	CASSRRGESYEQYF	TGTGCCAGCAGCCGGCGTGGAGAAAGCTACGAGCAGTACTTC
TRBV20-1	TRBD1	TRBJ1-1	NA	CSARDPHGQGNTEAFF	TGCAGTGCTAGAGACCCCCACGGACAGGGGAACACTGAAGCTTTCTTT
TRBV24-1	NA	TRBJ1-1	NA	CATLRTALNTEAFF	TGTGCCACCCTCCGGACAGCCTTAAACACTGAAGCTTTCTTT
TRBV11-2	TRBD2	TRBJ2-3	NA	CASSKRLAGGGDTQYF	TGTGCCAGCAGCAAGCGACTAGCGGGGGGGGGTGATACGCAGTATTTT
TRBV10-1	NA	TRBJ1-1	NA	CASSGPGKSQSEAFF	TGCGCCAGCAGTGGCCCAGGTAAAAGCCAGTCGGAAGCTTTCTTT
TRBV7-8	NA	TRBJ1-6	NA	CASSLWPGQGSPLHF	TGTGCCAGCAGCTTATGGCCGGGCCAAGGGTCACCCCTCCACTTT
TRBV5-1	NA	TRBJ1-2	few	CASSLVPGSAYGYTF	TGCGCCAGCAGCTTGGTTCCAGGGAGTGCCTATGGCTACACCTTC
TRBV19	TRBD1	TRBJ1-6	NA	CASTTGTGRSPLHF	TGTGCCAGTACTACCGGGACAGGTCGATCACCCCTCCACTTT
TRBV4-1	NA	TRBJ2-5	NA	CASSQVGTLQETQYF	TGCGCCAGCAGCCAAGTGGGGACACTCCAAGAGACCCAGTACTTC
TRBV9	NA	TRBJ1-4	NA	CASSVGGGTRKNEKLFF	TGTGCCAGCAGCGTAGGTGGCGGGACTAGGAAGAATGAAAAACTGTTTTTT
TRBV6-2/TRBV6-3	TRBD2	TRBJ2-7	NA	CASRGLVYEQYF	TGTGCCAGCAGGGGACTAGTTTACGAGCAGTACTTC
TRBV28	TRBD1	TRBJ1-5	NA	CASSLAQGVNNQPQHF	TGTGCCAGCAGTTTAGCACAGGGGGTTAACAATCAGCCCCAGCATTTT
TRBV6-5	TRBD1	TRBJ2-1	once	CASSYSRGQYNEQFF	TGTGCCAGCAGTTACTCAAGGGGGCAATACAATGAGCAGTTCTTC
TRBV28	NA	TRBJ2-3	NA	CASRNPGAADTQYF	TGTGCCAGCAGGAATCCTGGGGCAGCGGATACGCAGTATTTT
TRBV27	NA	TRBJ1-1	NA	CASNYRGNTEAFF	TGTGCCAGCAACTATAGGGGGAACACTGAAGCTTTCTTT
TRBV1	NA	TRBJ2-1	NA	CTSSLRDQAEQFF	TGCACCAGCAGCCTACGAGACCAGGCTGAGCAGTTCTTC
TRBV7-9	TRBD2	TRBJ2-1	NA	CASSGRGLSGGLNEQFF	TGTGCCAGCAGCGGAAGAGGTCTTAGCGGGGGGCTAAATGAGCAGTTCTTC
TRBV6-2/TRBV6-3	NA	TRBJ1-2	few	CASSKTENNYGYTF	TGTGCCAGCTCAAAGACAGAAAATAACTATGGCTACACCTTC
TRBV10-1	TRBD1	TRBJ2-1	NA	CASSPTGVNEQFF	TGCGCCAGCAGTCCGACAGGGGTCAATGAGCAGTTCTTC
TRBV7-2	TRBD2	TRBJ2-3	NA	CASSLLAGGPDTQYF	TGTGCCAGCAGCTTACTAGCGGGGGGGCCAGATACGCAGTATTTT
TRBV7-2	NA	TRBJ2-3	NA	CASSLALGGATQYF	TGTGCCAGCAGCTTAGCGTTAGGGGGAGCTACGCAGTATTTT
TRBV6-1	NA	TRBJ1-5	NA	CASIYRVSNQPQHF	TGTGCCAGCATATACCGGGTTAGCAATCAGCCCCAGCATTTT
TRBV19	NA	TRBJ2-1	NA	CASVYTGPPGDEQFF	TGTGCCAGCGTCTACACCGGGCCCCCTGGGGATGAGCAGTTCTTC
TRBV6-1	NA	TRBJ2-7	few	CASQTGAGLRRGSYEQYF	TGTGCCAGCCAGACCGGGGCAGGGCTCCGGCGGGGCTCCTACGAGCAGTACTTC
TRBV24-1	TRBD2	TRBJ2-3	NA	CATSDPLGGELFSTDTQYF	TGTGCCACCAGTGATCCCCTCGGGGGGGAACTGTTTAGCACAGATACGCAGTATTTT
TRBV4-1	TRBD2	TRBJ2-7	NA	CASSQETTSGGGYEQYF	TGCGCCAGCAGCCAAGAGACGACTAGCGGGGGTGGGTACGAGCAGTACTTC
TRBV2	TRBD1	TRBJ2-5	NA	CASKRDRGRTQETQYF	TGTGCCAGCAAACGGGACAGGGGGCGGACCCAAGAGACCCAGTACTTC
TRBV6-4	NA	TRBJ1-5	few	CASSPLAGGNQPQHF	TGTGCCAGCAGCCCTCTAGCAGGGGGCAATCAGCCCCAGCATTTT
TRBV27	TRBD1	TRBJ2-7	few	CASSLQTTGAGEQYF	TGTGCCAGCAGCCTACAAACGACAGGGGCGGGCGAGCAGTACTTC
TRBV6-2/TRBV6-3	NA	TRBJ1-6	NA	CASSYSRAYNSPLHF	TGTGCCAGCAGTTATTCCAGGGCATATAATTCACCCCTCCACTTT
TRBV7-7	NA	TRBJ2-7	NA	CASSIGTASEQYF	TGTGCCAGCAGCATCGGGACGGCCTCCGAGCAGTACTTC
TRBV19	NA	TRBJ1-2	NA	CATHPGLLSKGYTF	TGTGCCACACACCCGGGACTTCTCTCCAAGGGCTACACCTTC
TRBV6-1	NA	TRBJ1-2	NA	CASRSQTALVEGYTF	TGTGCCAGCAGATCCCAGACAGCACTCGTCGAAGGCTACACCTTC
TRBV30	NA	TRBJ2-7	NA	CAWTPGLISSYEQYF	TGTGCCTGGACTCCGGGACTGATAAGCTCCTACGAGCAGTACTTC
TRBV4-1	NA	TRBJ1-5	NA	CASSLIHGNQPQHF	TGCGCCAGCAGCCTTATCCACGGAAATCAGCCCCAGCATTTT